This T cell receptor (beta chain) was sequenced during a study of neoadjuvant anti-PD-1 for oral cavity cancer. The CDR3 spans 21 residues. Documented time point: after neoadjuvant nivolumab, at surgical resection. The method was immunoSEQ multiplex PCR; TCRdb's version includes in-frame clones alone and lacks a portion of them. The data hold 8,000 or so clones, with 55% to 65% observed a single time. This rearrangement joins TRBV12-1 to TRBJ1-2; the DNA was not compared with TRBD1, the D call given in the table. TRBV12-1 represents a pseudogene. Sequencing used PBMCs, obtained after nivolumab (anti-PD-1) treatment. This TCR was recovered from a person aged 35-79 years with oral cavity squamous cell carcinoma. CDR3 protein: CASSLKPTPAGTEDCPLGYTF. For the CDR3, the DNA is TGTGCCAGCAGTCTAAAACCAACCCCCGCCGGGACAGAGGACTGCCCGCTTGGCTACACCTTC.